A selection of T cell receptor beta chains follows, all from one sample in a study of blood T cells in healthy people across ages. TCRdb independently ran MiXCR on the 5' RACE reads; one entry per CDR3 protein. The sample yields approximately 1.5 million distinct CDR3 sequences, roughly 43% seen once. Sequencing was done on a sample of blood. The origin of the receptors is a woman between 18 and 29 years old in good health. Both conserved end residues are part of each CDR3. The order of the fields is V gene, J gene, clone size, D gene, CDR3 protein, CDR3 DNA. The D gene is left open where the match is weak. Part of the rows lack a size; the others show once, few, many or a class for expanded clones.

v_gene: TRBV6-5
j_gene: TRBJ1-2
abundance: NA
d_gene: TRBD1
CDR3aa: CASTPGQGRYGYTF
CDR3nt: TGTGCCAGCACCCCGGGACAGGGGCGGTATGGCTACACCTTC

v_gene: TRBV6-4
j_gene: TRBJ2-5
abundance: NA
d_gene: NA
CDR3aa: CASSEISRDRVCGTQYF
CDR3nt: TGTGCCAGCAGTGAAATTTCCCGGGACCGCGTCTGTGGGACCCAGTACTTC

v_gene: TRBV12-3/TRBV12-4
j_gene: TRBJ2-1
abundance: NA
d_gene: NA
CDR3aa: CASSPRAGSNEQFF
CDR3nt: TGTGCCAGCAGTCCCCGCGCGGGCTCCAATGAGCAGTTCTTC

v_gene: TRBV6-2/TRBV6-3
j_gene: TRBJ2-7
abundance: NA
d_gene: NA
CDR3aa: CASSKDNTYEQYF
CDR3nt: TGTGCCAGCAGTAAAGACAACACCTACGAGCAGTACTTC

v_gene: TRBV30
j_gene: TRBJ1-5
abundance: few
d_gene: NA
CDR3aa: CACSPAGVGPQHF
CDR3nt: TGTGCCTGCAGTCCCGCGGGGGTCGGGCCCCAGCATTTT

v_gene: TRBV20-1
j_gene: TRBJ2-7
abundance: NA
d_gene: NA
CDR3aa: CSPWNSISSNRAAAEQYF
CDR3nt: TGCAGTCCTTGGAACAGCATATCTTCTAATCGGGCGGCGGCCGAGCAGTACTTC

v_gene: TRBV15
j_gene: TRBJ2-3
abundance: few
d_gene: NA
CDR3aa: CATSCYRGDTQYF
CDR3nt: TGTGCCACCAGTTGCTATCGTGGAGATACGCAGTATTTT

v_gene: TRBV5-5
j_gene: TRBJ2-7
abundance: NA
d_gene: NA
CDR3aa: CASSRIGAGAFYEQYF
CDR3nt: TGTGCCAGCAGCAGGATTGGGGCGGGGGCTTTCTACGAGCAGTACTTC

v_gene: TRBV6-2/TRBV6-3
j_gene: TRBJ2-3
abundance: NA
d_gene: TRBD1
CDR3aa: CASSYISRDRGQTSLTDTQYF
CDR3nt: TGTGCCAGCAGTTACATTAGCCGGGACAGGGGCCAAACATCTCTCACAGATACGCAGTATTTT

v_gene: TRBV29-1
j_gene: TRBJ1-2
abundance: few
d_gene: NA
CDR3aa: CSGGSSYGYTF
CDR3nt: TGCAGCGGGGGATCCAGCTATGGCTACACCTTC

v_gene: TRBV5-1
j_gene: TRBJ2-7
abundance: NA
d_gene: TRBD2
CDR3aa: CASSATSGSPEQYF
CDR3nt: TGCGCCAGCAGTGCCACTAGCGGGAGCCCCGAGCAGTACTTC

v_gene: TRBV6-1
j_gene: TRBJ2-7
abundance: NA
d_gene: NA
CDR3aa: CASSEWPAYEQYF
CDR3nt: TGTGCCAGCAGTGAATGGCCAGCCTACGAGCAGTACTTC

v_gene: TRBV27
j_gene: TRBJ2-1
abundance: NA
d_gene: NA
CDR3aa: CASSLGGVIQFF
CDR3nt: TGTGCCAGCAGTCTCGGAGGGGTTATTCAGTTCTTC

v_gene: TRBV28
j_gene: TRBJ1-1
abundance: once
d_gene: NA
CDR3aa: CASSRTRPSEAFF
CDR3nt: TGTGCCAGCAGTAGGACCCGACCCTCTGAAGCTTTCTTT

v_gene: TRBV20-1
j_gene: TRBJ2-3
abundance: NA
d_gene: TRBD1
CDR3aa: CSASPGQGWTDTQYF
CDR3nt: TGCAGTGCTAGTCCGGGACAGGGGTGGACAGATACGCAGTATTTT

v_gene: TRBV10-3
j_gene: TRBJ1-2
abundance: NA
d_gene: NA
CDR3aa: CAISEQGGNYGYTF
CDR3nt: TGTGCCATCAGTGAGCAGGGTGGTAACTATGGCTACACCTTC

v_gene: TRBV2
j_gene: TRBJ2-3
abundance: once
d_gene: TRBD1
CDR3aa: CASLLQGVHFTDTQYF
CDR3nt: TGTGCCAGTCTTCTCCAGGGGGTCCATTTCACAGATACGCAGTATTTT

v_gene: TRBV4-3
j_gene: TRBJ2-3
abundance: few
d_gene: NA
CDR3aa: CASSQDLVMGTDTQYF
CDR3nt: TGCGCCAGCAGCCAAGACCTGGTTATGGGCACAGATACGCAGTATTTT

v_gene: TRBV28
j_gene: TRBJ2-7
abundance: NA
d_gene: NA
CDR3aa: CASSLLDLPYEQYF
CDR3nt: TGTGCCAGCAGTTTGCTAGACCTTCCCTACGAGCAGTACTTC

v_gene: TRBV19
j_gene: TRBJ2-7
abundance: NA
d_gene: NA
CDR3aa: CASSPVRTLSYEQYF
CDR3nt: TGTGCCAGCTCCCCCGTCAGGACGCTCTCCTACGAGCAGTACTTC

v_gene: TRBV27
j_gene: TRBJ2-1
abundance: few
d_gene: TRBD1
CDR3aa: CASSSGTGGGYEQFF
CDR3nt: TGTGCCAGCAGTTCAGGGACAGGGGGTGGTTATGAGCAGTTCTTC

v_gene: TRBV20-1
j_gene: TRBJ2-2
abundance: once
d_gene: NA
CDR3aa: CSAREIGWGKNTGELFF
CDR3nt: TGCAGTGCTAGAGAGATCGGGTGGGGGAAGAACACCGGGGAGCTGTTTTTT

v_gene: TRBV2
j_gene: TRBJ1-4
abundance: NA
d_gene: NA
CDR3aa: CASSGDHGRANEKLFF
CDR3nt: TGTGCCAGCAGTGGAGACCACGGTAGAGCTAATGAAAAACTGTTTTTT

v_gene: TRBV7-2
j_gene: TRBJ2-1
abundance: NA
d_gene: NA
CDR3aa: CASSPDHQETQFF
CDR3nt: TGTGCCAGCAGCCCCGATCACCAAGAGACCCAGTTCTTC

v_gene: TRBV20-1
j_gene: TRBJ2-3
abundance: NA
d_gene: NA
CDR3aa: CSAPLIETQYF
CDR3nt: TGCAGTGCACCCCTCATAGAAACGCAGTATTTT

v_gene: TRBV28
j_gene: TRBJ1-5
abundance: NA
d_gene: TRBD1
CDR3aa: CASNEGQGWNQPQHF
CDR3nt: TGTGCCAGCAACGAGGGACAGGGATGGAATCAGCCCCAGCATTTT

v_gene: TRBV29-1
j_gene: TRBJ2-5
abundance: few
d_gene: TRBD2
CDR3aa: CSVRGLAVTNEQYF
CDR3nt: TGCAGCGTAAGAGGACTAGCGGTGACGAATGAGCAGTACTTC

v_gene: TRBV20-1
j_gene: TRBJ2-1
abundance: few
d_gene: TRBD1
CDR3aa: CSATRDRGLDEQFF
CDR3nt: TGCAGTGCCACCAGGGACAGGGGTTTGGATGAGCAGTTCTTC

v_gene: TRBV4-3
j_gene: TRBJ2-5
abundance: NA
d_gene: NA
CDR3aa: CASSQDLQDDYNEQYF
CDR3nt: TGCGCCAGCAGCCAAGATTTACAGGACGACTACAATGAGCAGTACTTC

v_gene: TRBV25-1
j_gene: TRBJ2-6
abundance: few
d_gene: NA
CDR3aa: CASSKEFEIGANVLTF
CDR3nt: TGTGCCAGCAGTAAGGAGTTTGAGATAGGGGCCAACGTCCTGACTTTC

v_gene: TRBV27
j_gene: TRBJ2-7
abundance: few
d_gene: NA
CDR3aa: CASSLSYGPLYEQYF
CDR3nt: TGTGCCAGCAGTTTATCGTACGGCCCGCTTTACGAGCAGTACTTC

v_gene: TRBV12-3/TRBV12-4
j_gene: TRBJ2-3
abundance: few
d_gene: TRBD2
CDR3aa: CASSWDGRHTDTQYF
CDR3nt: TGTGCCAGCAGTTGGGACGGGAGGCACACAGATACGCAGTATTTT

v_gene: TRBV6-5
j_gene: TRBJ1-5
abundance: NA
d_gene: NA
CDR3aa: CASSYSKGFQPQHF
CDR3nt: TGTGCCAGCAGTTACTCGAAGGGGTTTCAGCCCCAGCATTTT

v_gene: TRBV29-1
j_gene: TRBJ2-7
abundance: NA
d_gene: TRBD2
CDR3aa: CSIVLTGTSGIQGYEQYF
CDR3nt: TGCAGCATTGTCCTCACCGGGACTAGCGGGATCCAGGGCTACGAGCAGTACTTC

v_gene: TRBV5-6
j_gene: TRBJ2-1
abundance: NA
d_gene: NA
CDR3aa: CASSLDFGRGQQFF
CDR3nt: TGTGCCAGCAGCTTGGACTTCGGCCGCGGGCAGCAGTTCTTC

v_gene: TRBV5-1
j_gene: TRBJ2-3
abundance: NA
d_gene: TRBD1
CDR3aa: CASSLDDRGQSDTQYF
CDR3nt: TGCGCCAGCAGCTTGGATGACAGGGGGCAGTCAGATACGCAGTATTTT

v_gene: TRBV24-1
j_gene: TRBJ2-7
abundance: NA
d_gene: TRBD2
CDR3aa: CATSDLFGELAGATHNEQYF
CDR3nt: TGTGCCACCAGTGATTTGTTCGGGGAACTAGCGGGAGCGACCCACAATGAGCAGTACTTC

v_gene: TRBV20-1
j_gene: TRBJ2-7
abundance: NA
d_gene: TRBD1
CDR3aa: CSAPGQGRSEQYF
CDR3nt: TGCAGTGCTCCGGGACAGGGGAGATCCGAGCAGTACTTC

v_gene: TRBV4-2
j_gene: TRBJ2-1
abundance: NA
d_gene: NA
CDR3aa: CASSQGAPGNEQFF
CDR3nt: TGTGCCAGCAGCCAAGGAGCCCCCGGGAATGAGCAGTTCTTC

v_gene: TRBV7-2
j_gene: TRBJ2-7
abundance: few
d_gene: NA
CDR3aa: CASSLAVQGRPYEQYF
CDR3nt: TGTGCCAGCAGCTTAGCAGTACAGGGTCGGCCCTACGAGCAGTACTTC

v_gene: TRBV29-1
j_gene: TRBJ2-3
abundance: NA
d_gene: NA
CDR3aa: CSVWGPDTQYF
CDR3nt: TGCAGCGTTTGGGGCCCAGATACGCAGTATTTT

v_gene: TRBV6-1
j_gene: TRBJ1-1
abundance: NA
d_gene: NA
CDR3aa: CASKRNEAFF
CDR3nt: TGTGCCAGCAAGCGCAATGAAGCTTTCTTT

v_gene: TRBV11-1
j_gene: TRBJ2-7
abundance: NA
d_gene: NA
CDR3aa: CASSTRQWGREQYF
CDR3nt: TGTGCCAGCAGCACACGACAGTGGGGACGCGAGCAGTACTTC

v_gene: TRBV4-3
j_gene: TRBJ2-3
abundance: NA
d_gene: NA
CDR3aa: CASSQEGPFADTQYF
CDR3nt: TGCGCCAGCAGCCAAGAAGGACCATTCGCAGATACGCAGTATTTT

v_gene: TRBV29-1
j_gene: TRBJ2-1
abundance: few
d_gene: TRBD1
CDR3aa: CSELTGLTYNEQFF
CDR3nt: TGCAGCGAATTGACAGGGCTCACCTACAATGAGCAGTTCTTC

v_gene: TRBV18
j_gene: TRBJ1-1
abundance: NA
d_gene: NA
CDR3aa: CASSRSQATEAFF
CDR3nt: TGTGCCAGCTCGCGAAGTCAAGCCACTGAAGCTTTCTTT

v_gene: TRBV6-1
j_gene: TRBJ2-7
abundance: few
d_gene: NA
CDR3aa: CASSEAEDRTDEQYF
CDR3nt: TGTGCCAGCAGTGAAGCGGAGGACCGTACGGACGAGCAGTACTTC

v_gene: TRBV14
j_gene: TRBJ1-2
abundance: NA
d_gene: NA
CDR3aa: CASSQDSVNYGYTF
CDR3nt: TGTGCCAGCAGCCAAGATTCGGTCAACTATGGCTACACCTTC